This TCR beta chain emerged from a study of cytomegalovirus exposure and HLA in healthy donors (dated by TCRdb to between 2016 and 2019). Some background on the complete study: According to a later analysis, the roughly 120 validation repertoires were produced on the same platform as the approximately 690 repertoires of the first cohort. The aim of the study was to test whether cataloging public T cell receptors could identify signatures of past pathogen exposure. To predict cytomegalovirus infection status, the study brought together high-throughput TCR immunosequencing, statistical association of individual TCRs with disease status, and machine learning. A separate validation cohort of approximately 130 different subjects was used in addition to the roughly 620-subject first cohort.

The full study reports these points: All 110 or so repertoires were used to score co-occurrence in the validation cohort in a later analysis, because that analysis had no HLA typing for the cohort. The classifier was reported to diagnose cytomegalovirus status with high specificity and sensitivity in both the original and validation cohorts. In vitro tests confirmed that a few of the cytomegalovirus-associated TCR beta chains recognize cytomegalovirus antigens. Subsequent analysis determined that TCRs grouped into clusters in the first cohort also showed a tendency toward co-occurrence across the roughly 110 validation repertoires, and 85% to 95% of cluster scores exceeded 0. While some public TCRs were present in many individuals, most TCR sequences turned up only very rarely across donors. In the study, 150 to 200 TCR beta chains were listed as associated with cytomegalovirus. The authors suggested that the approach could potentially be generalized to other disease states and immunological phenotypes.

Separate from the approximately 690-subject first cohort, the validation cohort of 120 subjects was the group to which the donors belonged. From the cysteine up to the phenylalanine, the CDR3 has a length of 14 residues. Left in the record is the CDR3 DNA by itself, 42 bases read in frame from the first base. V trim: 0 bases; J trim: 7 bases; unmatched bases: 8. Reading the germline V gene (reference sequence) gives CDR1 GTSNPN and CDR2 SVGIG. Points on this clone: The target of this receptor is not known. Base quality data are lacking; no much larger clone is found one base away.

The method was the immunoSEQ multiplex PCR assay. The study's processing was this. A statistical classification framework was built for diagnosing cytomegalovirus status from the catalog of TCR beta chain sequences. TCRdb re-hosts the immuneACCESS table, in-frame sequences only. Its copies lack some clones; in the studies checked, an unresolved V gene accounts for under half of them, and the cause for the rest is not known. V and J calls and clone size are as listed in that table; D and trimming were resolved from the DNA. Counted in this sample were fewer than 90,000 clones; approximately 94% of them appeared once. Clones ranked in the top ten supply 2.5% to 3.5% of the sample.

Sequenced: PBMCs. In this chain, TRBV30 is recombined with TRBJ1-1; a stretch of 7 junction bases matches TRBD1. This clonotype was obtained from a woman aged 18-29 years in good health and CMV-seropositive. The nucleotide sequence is TGTGCCTGGAGTGTAGGACCCGGGACAGATGAAGCTTTCTTT. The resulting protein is CAWSVGPGTDEAFF.